These T cell receptor beta chains were read from a single sample in a study of neurological immune-mediated disorders. TCRdb re-called the 5' RACE reads with MiXCR, one entry per CDR3 protein. The sample lists 25,000 to 35,000 distinct CDR3 sequences; 15% were seen once. Sequenced material: PBMCs. These receptors were collected from a man aged 65-85 years in good health. The conserved cysteine and the conserved F or W are not part of the CDR3 here. Each record gives: V gene, J gene, CDR3 protein.

>TRBV5-1|TRBJ2-1
ASSLVQGEGEQF
>TRBV7-2|TRBJ2-5
ASSPGTGLETQY
>TRBV12-3/TRBV12-4|TRBJ1-2
ASKLGGFYGYT
>TRBV7-8|TRBJ2-7
ASSLIGRAYEQY
>TRBV5-5|TRBJ1-6
ASSLGGPWTPLH
>TRBV9|TRBJ2-2
ASSVGGSWGGELS
>TRBV25-1|TRBJ2-7
ASSEGYEQY
>TRBV3-1|TRBJ2-5
ASSQGSLAGGGQETQY
>TRBV7-2|TRBJ2-3
ASSLWAGDTQY
>TRBV4-3|TRBJ2-7
ASRLEAGGSYEQY
>TRBV7-2|TRBJ2-7
ASSLESLGGGYEQY
>TRBV5-1|TRBJ1-6
ASSLTDRSSPLH
>TRBV12-3/TRBV12-4|TRBJ2-2
ASSLRTAANTGELF
>TRBV20-1|TRBJ1-1
SARDGTGGWGTTEAF
>TRBV3-1|TRBJ2-1
ASSQDEVNEQF
>TRBV3-1|TRBJ2-3
ASSRPGVGSDTQY
>TRBV7-2|TRBJ2-5
ASSFGGETQY
>TRBV12-3/TRBV12-4|TRBJ2-7
ASSPDRANEQY
>TRBV20-1|TRBJ2-5
SARETSGSWETQY
>TRBV5-1|TRBJ2-5
ASSLSVGGETQY
>TRBV7-2|TRBJ2-2
ASSLIGFGTGELF
>TRBV4-2|TRBJ1-1
ASSQVTGSTEAF
>TRBV20-1|TRBJ1-4
SARDLKGQEKLF
>TRBV5-1|TRBJ2-2
ASSPRTSSNTGELF
>TRBV29-1|TRBJ2-5
SVRGTGGETQY
>TRBV11-2|TRBJ1-4
ASSLAGQGVEEKLF
>TRBV24-1|TRBJ2-1
ATSAGSGGRNEQF
>TRBV15|TRBJ2-3
ATSRGDRVCADTQY
>TRBV7-2|TRBJ1-1
ASSLPFRRSEAF
>TRBV7-2|TRBJ2-1
ASSPTWWAGTSVEQF
>TRBV7-2|TRBJ2-7
ASSLNGGSSYEQY
>TRBV12-3/TRBV12-4|TRBJ2-1
ASSLGRGDSYNEQF
>TRBV6-2/TRBV6-3|TRBJ2-7
ASSYSAVGLPTGPQY
>TRBV20-1|TRBJ1-6
SAGRDYNSPLH
>TRBV11-2|TRBJ2-3
ASSSGLSALSTDTQY
>TRBV5-6|TRBJ1-3
ASSLPQGLDSGNTIY
>TRBV2|TRBJ1-1
ASRDRGGMGTEAF
>TRBV3-1|TRBJ1-1
ASSQYWTALNTEAF
>TRBV3-1|TRBJ1-2
ASSQGHGTYGYT
>TRBV28|TRBJ2-1
ASSFLDRSFWNEQF
>TRBV20-1|TRBJ2-3
SGIPRVDTQY
>TRBV9|TRBJ2-2
ASSVNPGQITGELF
>TRBV5-1|TRBJ1-1
ASSSGGGENTEAF
>TRBV5-6|TRBJ2-3
ASSFRGTDTQY
>TRBV5-1|TRBJ2-1
ASSLQGAPEQF
>TRBV9|TRBJ2-1
ASSVVGARGGYNEQF
>TRBV15|TRBJ1-5
ATSGDEGPTLWPQH
>TRBV7-2|TRBJ2-3
ASSLGLATDTQY
>TRBV12-3/TRBV12-4|TRBJ1-5
ASSAQGVEPQH
>TRBV5-1|TRBJ2-1
ASSLAGQGISYNEQF